Following are 28 T cell receptor beta chains from one sample sequenced in a study of response to subunit inactivated influenza vaccine. Each CDR3 protein is one row after TCRdb ran MiXCR on the RT-PCR reads. The table records 700,000 to 900,000 distinct CDR3 sequences, 21% of them present only once. This specimen was PBMCs from blood, taken 5 days after vaccination. These receptors were collected from a man aged 45-65 years who received an inactivated influenza vaccine.

This clonotype has more than one count but fewer than ten. The rearrangement links TRBV20-1 to TRBJ2-7; 10 bases align to TRBD1. Losses at the gene ends were 0 bases for V and 3 bases for J; bases not matched to a gene: 5. This CDR3 region has 15 residues. In germline, CDR1 is DFQATT, CDR2 SNEGSKA (reference sequence). CDR3 nucleotide sequence: TGCAGTGCTAGAGATGGGCGGACAGGGGGCTACGAGCAGTACTTC. It is translated as CSARDGRTGGYEQYF.

This clonotype was seen repeatedly, ten times or more. The rearrangement links TRBV12-3 or TRBV12-4 to TRBJ2-7, with D possibly matching TRBD1 (6 bases). V lost 5 bases to trimming and J lost 3 bases, with 14 bases between them. This CDR3 comprises 14 residues. The CDR3 nucleotides read TGTGCCAGCAGTCGGACAGAGAACCTCTACGAGCAGTACTTC. Its protein is CASSRTENLYEQYF.

The chain combines TRBV7-9 with TRBJ2-7, with a tentative D call TRBD2 (6 bases). Germline V gene data show CDR1 as SEHNR and CDR2 as FQNEAQ (reference sequence). V lost 5 bases and J 6 bases, leaving 11 bases between the germline ends. The CDR3 contains 12 residues. CDR3: CASSTPGLEQYF. In DNA form, the CDR3 reads TGTGCCAGCAGCACCCCGGGACTCGAGCAGTACTTC.

The table lists this clonotype with a count of one. The chain recombines TRBV28 with TRBJ2-1, with TRBD2 matching over 10 bases. V lost 3 bases, J lost 8 bases, and 10 bases stayed unmatched. This CDR3 contains 16 residues. Germline loops: CDR1 MDHEN, CDR2 SYDVKM. The CDR3 bases are TGTGCCAGCAGTTTCAGGATCGGGACTAGCGACTATGAGCAGTTCTTC. It is translated as CASSFRIGTSDYEQFF.

Only a few counts were recorded for this clonotype. The J gene is TRBJ2-1, the V gene TRBV4-2; D remains ambiguous. Germline CDR1 is LGHNA and CDR2 is YNFKEQ. The CDR3 has 14 residues. V was cut by 4 bases and J by 6 bases, with 13 bases left in between. CDR3 protein: CASSLEGPFNEQFF. The CDR3 DNA reads TGTGCCAGCAGCCTGGAAGGTCCCTTCAATGAGCAGTTCTTC.

The chain links TRBV25-1 to TRBJ2-2; D possibly corresponds to TRBD2 (6 bases). The length of the CDR3 is 15 residues. The germline gives CDR1 MGHDK, CDR2 SYGVNS. Trimming took off 2 bases at V and 2 bases at J, with 9 bases between the two ends. The CDR3 DNA reads TGTGCCAGCAGTGAAGTCGGGGGAAACACCGGGGAGCTGTTTTTT. Translating it yields CASSEVGGNTGELFF.

This chain connects TRBV6-5 to TRBJ1-2; D remains ambiguous. Germline CDR1 is MNHEY and CDR2 is SVGAGI. CDR3 length: 16 amino acids. With 2 bases removed from V and 0 bases from J, the gap between germline ends came to 13 bases. The CDR3 region is CASSYVGLSPNYGYTF. The CDR3, as DNA: TGTGCCAGCAGTTACGTGGGTTTGAGCCCTAACTATGGCTACACCTTC.

This clonotype showed up many times. The rearrangement links TRBV7-2 to TRBJ2-3; D is perhaps TRBD1 (6 bases). The CDR3 length is 15 residues. Germline lookup yields CDR1 SGHTA and CDR2 FQGNSA. V lost 2 bases and J 5 bases, leaving 14 bases between the germline ends. CDR3 amino acids: CASSLQGLVGDTQYF. The CDR3 DNA follows: TGTGCCAGCAGCTTACAGGGGTTGGTAGGAGATACGCAGTATTTT. The full variable domain, in which reference TRBV7-2 and TRBJ2-3 provide the parts outside the CDR3, is GAGVSQSPSNKVTEKGKDVELRCDPISGHTALYWYRQSLGQGLEFLIYFQGNSAPDKSGLPSDRFSAERTGGSVSTLTIQRTQQEDSAVYLCASSLQGLVGDTQYFGPGTRLTVL.

This clonotype has only a few counts. This rearrangement joins TRBV3-1 to TRBJ2-2, with D perhaps assigned TRBD1 or TRBD2 (6 bases each). The CDR3 covers 16 residues. The V end was cut by 1 base, the J end by 5 bases, with 14 bases between. Germline CDR1 reads LGHDT; CDR2 reads YNNKEL (reference sequence). CDR3 in amino acids: CASSQGGARITGELFF. The CDR3 DNA sequence: TGTGCCAGCAGCCAAGGGGGGGCGAGAATAACCGGGGAGCTGTTTTTT. The variable domain in full, completed from reference TRBV3-1 and TRBJ2-2, reads DTAVSQTPKYLVTQMGNDKSIKCEQNLGHDTMYWYKQDSKKFLKIMFSYNNKELIINETVPNRFSPKSPDKAHLNLHINSLELGDSAVYFCASSQGGARITGELFFGEGSRLTVL.

As regards this clonotype: One base away lies a much larger clone, so this may be a sequencing read error. The chain couples TRBV12-3 or TRBV12-4 to TRBJ1-4; 9 bases agree with TRBD1. CDR3 length equals 18 residues. The CDR3 nucleotides read TGTACCAGCAGTTCCGGACAGGGGCTCCTTCAGGGGGTTGAAAAACTGTTTTTT. Its translation: CTSSSGQGLLQGVEKLFF.

This clonotype was seen ten or more times. The V gene is TRBV6-5, the J gene TRBJ2-2; 8 positions agree with TRBD2. CDR3 length: 16 amino acids. The V and J ends lost 1 base and 4 bases, in that order; junction bases with no gene match: 5. Germline V gene data show CDR1 as MNHEY and CDR2 as SVGAGI. The CDR3 nucleotides are TGTGCCAGCAGTTACTACCGGACTAGCTTCACCGGGGAGCTGTTTTTT. This encodes CASSYYRTSFTGELFF.

This clonotype was seen only a few times. V gene TRBV7-2 combines with J gene TRBJ2-7; weak D call: TRBD1 (5 bases). Germline assignment: CDR1 SGHTA and CDR2 FQGNSA. This CDR3 has 15 residues. V was cut by 5 bases and J by 7 bases, with 21 bases left in between. The CDR3 sequence is CASSASAGKFEEQYF. The CDR3 DNA is TGTGCCAGCAGCGCAAGCGCAGGGAAGTTTGAAGAGCAGTACTTC.

This clonotype was picked up a small number of times. This chain uses TRBV6-2 or TRBV6-3 with TRBJ1-1; D unclear. Germline V gives CDR1 MNHEY, CDR2 SVGEGT. The CDR3 spans 16 residues. V shed 3 bases and J shed 4 bases, with 18 bases lying between them. The CDR3 region has the DNA TGTGCCAGCAGTTATGGAAAACAGCGTATTTTCACTGAAGCTTTCTTT. Translated, it gives CASSYGKQRIFTEAFF.

The table lists this clonotype with a few counts. CDR3 DNA: TGCAGCGTTGGTGGAGGGGGCTATGGCTACACCTTC. Amino acid sequence: CSVGGGGYGYTF. The chain links TRBV29-1 to TRBJ1-2; D might be TRBD1 (6 bases). The V end lost 4 bases, the J end lost 4 bases, and 10 bases lay between the germline ends. CDR3 length equals 12 residues. CDR1 is SQVTM and CDR2 is ANQGSEA in the germline V gene.

The gene calls are TRBV7-8 and TRBJ2-1; no firm D call. CDR1 SGHVS and CDR2 FQNEAQ come from the germline V gene. Trimming pared 0 bases from V and 0 bases from J, leaving 9 bases between. The CDR3 loop spans 16 amino acids. The CDR3 region has the DNA TGTGCCAGCAGCTTAGCTCCGCCTAGCTCCTACAATGAGCAGTTCTTC. Amino acid sequence: CASSLAPPSSYNEQFF.

The CDR3 nucleotides read TGTGCCATCAGTGAGTCGCGGAACAGTATAACTAACTATGGCTACACCTTC. This encodes CAISESRNSITNYGYTF. V and J are TRBV10-3 and TRBJ1-2, with unresolved D. Trimming removed 0 bases from V and 0 bases from J, with 14 bases in between. Germline loops: CDR1 ENHRY, CDR2 SYGVKD. The CDR3 runs to 17 residues.

The chain combines TRBV20-1 with TRBJ1-4; D unclear. Germline V gene data show CDR1 as DFQATT and CDR2 as SNEGSKA (reference sequence). The length of the CDR3 is 13 residues. V dropped 0 bases and J dropped 6 bases, with 8 bases sitting between them. The CDR3 region has the DNA TGCAGTGCTAGAGATGGCCACTATGAAAAACTGTTTTTT. Its protein product is CSARDGHYEKLFF.

The V gene is TRBV5-1, the J gene TRBJ1-1; tentative D call: TRBD1 (6 bases). The CDR3 runs to 16 residues. CDR1 is SGHRS, CDR2 YFSETQ, per germline. The V and J ends lost 3 bases and 3 bases respectively, with 18 bases between them. CDR3 amino acids: CASSSWTEKGDTEAFF. The DNA for the CDR3 is TGCGCCAGCAGCTCATGGACAGAAAAAGGGGACACTGAAGCTTTCTTT. Complete variable domain (other parts from reference TRBV5-1 and TRBJ1-1): KAGVTQTPRYLIKTRGQQVTLSCSPISGHRSVSWYQQTPGQGLQFLFEYFSETQRNKGNFPGRFSGRQFSNSRSEMNVSTLELGDSALYLCASSSWTEKGDTEAFFGQGTRLTVV.

This clonotype has more than one count but fewer than ten. V is TRBV20-1 and J is TRBJ1-6; TRBD1 matches 9 bases. CDR1 is DFQATT, CDR2 SNEGSKA, per germline (reference sequence). The CDR3 has 12 residues. V was pared by 7 bases and J by 9 bases, with 4 bases of the junction left unmatched. CDR3 sequence: CSGGTGTSPLHF. In DNA, the CDR3 is TGCAGTGGGGGGACAGGGACTTCACCCCTCCACTTT.

There are many counts of this clonotype. The genes are TRBV15 and TRBJ2-7; 14 bases are a match to TRBD2. The CDR3 covers 17 residues. Germline trimming cut 0 bases from V and 5 bases from J; bases unmatched to any gene: 6. The germline gives CDR1 LNHNV, CDR2 YYDKDF (reference sequence). This chain's CDR3 is CATSRDGTSGSLDEQYF. The DNA for the CDR3 is TGTGCCACCAGCAGAGATGGGACTAGCGGGAGTCTCGACGAGCAGTACTTC.

This clonotype has a handful of counts. The chain is built from TRBV20-1 and TRBJ2-2, with D possibly TRBD1 on 7 matching bases. V was clipped by 2 bases and J by 3 bases, with 13 bases between them. The CDR3 totals 15 residues. The germline gives CDR1 DFQATT, CDR2 SNEGSKA (reference sequence). This CDR3 is CSARRRGRDTGELFF. In nucleotides, the CDR3 is TGCAGTGCTAGAAGGAGGGGGCGCGACACCGGGGAGCTGTTTTTT.

This chain joins TRBV5-1 and TRBJ2-2, with D perhaps TRBD2 (6 bases). Trimming took 0 bases from V and 7 from J, leaving 7 bases between them. The germline CDR1 and CDR2 sequences are SGHRS and YFSETQ. This CDR3 is built from 13 residues. CDR3 sequence reads: CASSLATSGELFF. As DNA, the CDR3 is TGCGCCAGCAGCTTGGCGACTAGCGGGGAGCTGTTTTTT. Full variable domain (outside the CDR3, taken from reference TRBV5-1 and TRBJ2-2): KAGVTQTPRYLIKTRGQQVTLSCSPISGHRSVSWYQQTPGQGLQFLFEYFSETQRNKGNFPGRFSGRQFSNSRSEMNVSTLELGDSALYLCASSLATSGELFFGEGSRLTVL.

V gene TRBV6-5 combines with J gene TRBJ2-7; D remains ambiguous. V lost 4 bases and J lost 9, with 10 bases in between. The CDR3 covers 11 residues. The germline V gene encodes CDR1 MNHEY and CDR2 SVGAGI. The CDR3 sequence is CASSSLGVQYF. The CDR3 DNA sequence: TGTGCCAGCAGTTCCCTTGGGGTGCAGTACTTC.

The chain joins TRBV7-6 to TRBJ2-5, with unresolved D. V was clipped by 1 base and J by 7 bases, with 10 bases between them. From germline, CDR1 is SGHVS and CDR2 FNYEAQ. The CDR3 consists of 13 residues. The CDR3 is CASSLGVHGTQYF. The CDR3 coding sequence is TGTGCCAGCAGCTTAGGCGTACATGGGACCCAGTACTTC.

This clonotype has just a few counts. The chain has TRBV7-2 and TRBJ1-4; D perhaps matches TRBD1 (5 bases). The V gene lost 5 bases and the J gene lost 8 bases, with 15 bases spanning the gap. This CDR3 has 14 residues. The V gene's germline CDR1 is SGHTA and CDR2 FQGNSA. CDR3 in amino acids: CASSKGRAGEKLFF. CDR3 coding DNA: TGTGCCAGCAGCAAGGGCAGGGCGGGGGAAAAACTGTTTTTT.

This clonotype was detected many times. This sequence joins TRBV5-1 and TRBJ2-3; 9 bases line up with TRBD1. The germline gives CDR1 SGHRS, CDR2 YFSETQ. Germline trimming cut 4 bases from V and 6 bases from J; bases unmatched to any gene: 12. This CDR3 has 16 residues. CDR3 nucleotides: TGCGCCAGCAGCCTCCCCGGGACAGGGTTTTCGGATACGCAGTATTTT. Encoded protein: CASSLPGTGFSDTQYF.

There are a few counts of this clonotype. The chain joins TRBV6-5 to TRBJ1-1, with 7 bases fitting TRBD1. The length of the CDR3 is 14 residues. The germline gives CDR1 MNHEY, CDR2 SVGAGI. Trimming took 5 bases from V and 1 from J; bases not matched to a gene: 4. The CDR3 loop is CASSNTGANTEAFF. The CDR3 nucleotides are TGTGCCAGCAGTAACACAGGGGCGAACACTGAAGCTTTCTTT.

This chain uses TRBV12-3 or TRBV12-4 with TRBJ2-6; D is perhaps TRBD1 (6 bases). V shed 7 bases and J shed 0 bases, with 13 bases lying between them. The CDR3 runs to 16 residues. This CDR3 reads CASTRGQYSGANVLTF. CDR3 sequence (DNA): TGTGCCAGCACCAGAGGACAGTACTCTGGGGCCAACGTCCTGACTTTC.